This passage covers 26 T cell receptor beta chains from one sample sequenced in a study of beta chain features in type 1 diabetes. The entirety of the isolated RNA underwent reverse transcription, so expressed TCRB transcripts were sequenced. Measured with immunoSEQ multiplex PCR; TCRdb has only the in-frame clones, and not every one. This sample has some 140,000 clones, with around a tenth found just once. Input material: central memory CD4+ T cells from blood. These receptors were taken from a man aged 18-30 years in good health.

This clone was seen more than once but under ten times. The chain combines TRBV5-4 with TRBJ2-5; 7 bases match TRBD2. Trimming took 6 bases from V and 5 from J; bases not matched to a gene: 7. Germline loops: CDR1 SGHNT, CDR2 YYREEE (reference sequence). The CDR3 loop spans 13 amino acids. The CDR3 nucleotides read TGTGCCAGCAACCCCGCGGGGGACGAGACCCAGTACTTC. Its protein product is CASNPAGDETQYF.

This clone was seen many times. The chain recombines TRBV4-3 with TRBJ2-1; 14 bases line up with TRBD2. V was clipped by 6 bases and J by 5 bases; unmatched bases: 12. The CDR3 sequence is 18 residues long. Germline V gene data show CDR1 as LGHNA and CDR2 as YSLEER. Written as DNA, the CDR3 is TGCGCCAGCAGTCACTGGGGGACTAGCGGGGGACCGCACAATGAGCAGTTCTTC. Its translation is CASSHWGTSGGPHNEQFF.

V usage is TRBV4-3 and J usage is TRBJ2-3; no reliable D call. Germline V lookup: CDR1 LGHNA, CDR2 YSLEER. The CDR3 runs 15 residues. The V and J ends lost 1 base and 2 bases respectively, with 10 bases between them. CDR3 DNA sequence: TGCGCCAGCAGCCAAGGCGTGGGCCCCACAGATACGCAGTATTTT. Translating it yields CASSQGVGPTDTQYF.

The V call is TRBV5-6, the J call TRBJ2-3; tentative D call: TRBD2 (6 bases). The V end lost 3 bases, the J end lost 6 bases, and 20 bases lay between the germline ends. The CDR3 loop spans 16 amino acids. Germline CDR1 SGHDT, CDR2 YYEEEE. The DNA of the CDR3 is TGTGCCAGCAGCTCAACTCGTCTGGGGCGGGGCGATACGCAGTATTTT. Amino acids: CASSSTRLGRGDTQYF. Full variable domain (outside the CDR3, taken from reference TRBV5-6 and TRBJ2-3): DAGVTQSPTHLIKTRGQQVTLRCSPKSGHDTVSWYQQALGQGPQFIFQYYEEEERQRGNFPDRFSGHQFPNYSSELNVNALLLGDSALYLCASSSTRLGRGDTQYFGPGTRLTVL.

The chain couples TRBV30 to TRBJ2-7; tentatively, D is TRBD1 (5 bases). Trimming cost V 4 bases and J 2 bases, with 6 bases left between them. CDR3 length equals 11 residues. Looked up from germline, CDR1 is GTSNPN and CDR2 is SVGIG (reference sequence). The CDR3 here is CAWIQAYEQYF. The CDR3 DNA reads TGTGCCTGGATACAGGCCTACGAGCAGTACTTC.

The chain couples TRBV15 to TRBJ1-2; D remains ambiguous. The germline V gene has CDR1 LNHNV and CDR2 YYDKDF (reference sequence). V lost 0 bases and J 8 bases, leaving 22 bases between the germline ends. This CDR3 has 17 residues. The DNA for the CDR3 is TGTGCCACCAGCAGAGATGGCTCGCTAGATTCTGCAATGGGCTACACCTTC. This gives the protein CATSRDGSLDSAMGYTF.

This clone was picked up a small number of times. This chain connects TRBV6-6 to TRBJ2-3, with TRBD2 identical over 9 bases. The CDR3 contains 14 residues. V shed 8 bases and J 3 bases; nucleotides not matched to a gene: 6. Per the germline V gene, CDR1 is MNHNY and CDR2 is SVGAGI (reference sequence). CDR3 in DNA: TGTGCCAGCCGATCCAGCGGGGGGACAGATACGCAGTATTTT. This gives the protein CASRSSGGTDTQYF.

This clone was counted between two and nine times. V and J are TRBV28 and TRBJ1-2; 8 positions agree with TRBD1. The CDR3 is made up of 14 amino acids. Germline V lookup: CDR1 MDHEN, CDR2 SYDVKM. Trimming took 6 bases from V and 8 from J; bases not matched to a gene: 11. CDR3 sequence reads: CASSVNQGAEGYTF. CDR3 nucleotides: TGTGCCAGCAGCGTAAATCAGGGGGCTGAAGGCTACACCTTC.

This clone was detected a few times. The V call is TRBV7-2, the J call TRBJ2-7; 9 nucleotides align to TRBD2. V was pared by 3 bases and J by 3 bases, with 9 bases of the junction left unmatched. The CDR3 is made up of 16 amino acids. Per germline, CDR1 SGHTA and CDR2 FQGNSA. CDR3 in DNA: TGTGCCAGCAGCTTTGGCTTCTCGCGGGGGGGCTACGAGCAGTACTTC. This codes for CASSFGFSRGGYEQYF.

This clone was counted at least ten times. The rearrangement joins TRBV7-9 to TRBJ2-1, with 12 bases identical to TRBD2. V lost 2 bases and J lost 8; bases outside the gene matches: 4. The CDR3 length is 15 residues. Per the germline V gene, CDR1 is SEHNR and CDR2 is FQNEAQ (reference sequence). CDR3 region: CASSLSLAGGHEQFF. In DNA, the CDR3 is TGTGCCAGCAGCTTAAGCCTAGCGGGGGGGCATGAGCAGTTCTTC.

The chain links TRBV2 to TRBJ2-1; TRBD2 agrees at 12 bases. The CDR3 length is 16 residues. Trimming at V came to 6 bases and at J to 10 bases, leaving 13 bases not matched to a gene. From germline, CDR1 is SNHLY and CDR2 FYNNEI. The CDR3 nucleotides are TGTGCCAGCAGCAAAGCCCCTAGCGGGGGGGCGGGGGAGCAGTTCTTC. Translating it yields CASSKAPSGGAGEQFF.

Only a few counts were recorded for this clone. The V call is TRBV7-8, the J call TRBJ2-3, with 7 positions matching TRBD2. The CDR3 runs 19 residues. J gave up 2 bases and V 5 bases, and 19 bases lay outside the gene matches. CDR1 is SGHVS, CDR2 FQNEAQ, per germline. The CDR3 nucleotides read TGTGCCAGCAGCGCCCGCCGAGGGTCTAGCGGCGAAAACACAGATACGCAGTATTTT. Translation: CASSARRGSSGENTDTQYF.

This clone was seen more than once but under ten times. V gene TRBV14 combines with J gene TRBJ2-3, with TRBD1 identical over 9 bases. V shed 6 bases, J shed 0 bases, and the junction held 1 base outside the gene matches. There are 14 residues in the CDR3. Germline assignment: CDR1 SGHDN and CDR2 FVKESK. Written as DNA, the CDR3 is TGTGCCAGCAGACAGGGGGCGAGCACAGATACGCAGTATTTT. Encoded protein: CASRQGASTDTQYF.

The chain links TRBV6-5 to TRBJ2-7, with D maybe TRBD2 (6 bases). The CDR3 consists of 14 residues. The V and J ends lost 4 bases and 3 bases respectively, with 13 bases between them. Germline V lookup: CDR1 MNHEY, CDR2 SVGAGI. The DNA of the CDR3 is TGTGCCAGCAGTTCGTCCGGGACTCGCTACGAGCAGTACTTC. Its protein product is CASSSSGTRYEQYF.

There are a few counts of this clone. This chain joins TRBV11-2 and TRBJ2-2; D possibly corresponds to TRBD2 (6 bases). The CDR3 has 13 amino acids. In germline, CDR1 is SGHAT, CDR2 FQNNGV. Trimming removed 5 bases at V and 4 bases at J, with 8 bases between. DNA for the CDR3: TGTGCCAGCAGCGGGGAGGTCACCGGGGAGCTGTTTTTT. Translation: CASSGEVTGELFF. The entire variable domain, with the rest obtained from reference TRBV11-2 and TRBJ2-2, is as follows: EAGVAQSPRYKIIEKRQSVAFWCNPISGHATLYWYQQILGQGPKLLIQFQNNGVVDDSQLPKDRFSAERLKGVDSTLKIQPAKLEDSAVYLCASSGEVTGELFFGEGSRLTVL.

This clone was recorded a few times. The sample has other DNA sequences that encode this CDR3 too. The V gene is TRBV28, the J gene TRBJ1-3, with 7 bases aligning to TRBD1. V was clipped by 7 bases and J by 1 base; unmatched bases: 4. There are 14 residues in the CDR3. Germline lookup yields CDR1 MDHEN and CDR2 SYDVKM. DNA of the CDR3: TGTGCCAGCACCCCAGGGGGATCTGGAAACACCATATATTTT. As protein: CASTPGGSGNTIYF.

This clone is a singleton in its sample. The J gene is TRBJ1-3, the V gene TRBV5-6; TRBD1 might be the D (5 bases). The CDR3 is 13 residues long. CDR1 SGHDT and CDR2 YYEEEE come from the germline V gene. The V end lost 7 bases, the J end lost 0 bases, and 8 bases lay between the germline ends. The CDR3 is CASRQISGNTIYF. The CDR3 region has the DNA TGTGCCAGCCGACAGATCTCTGGAAACACCATATATTTT.

The chain carries TRBV4-1 and TRBJ1-4; 7 positions match TRBD1. Per the germline V gene, CDR1 is MGHRA and CDR2 is YSYEKL. The V and J ends lost 0 bases and 10 bases, in that order; junction bases with no gene match: 8. The CDR3 contains 15 residues. The CDR3 DNA follows: TGCGCCAGCAGCCAAGAGGCAGGGGGTTTCGGAAAACTGTTTTTT. Protein: CASSQEAGGFGKLFF.

This clone was observed a few times. The CDR3 region has the DNA TGTGCCATCAGTGAACTAGCCCCCGGGACCGGGGAGCTGTTTTTT. Residues: CAISELAPGTGELFF. This rearrangement joins TRBV10-3 to TRBJ2-2, with D perhaps matching TRBD2 (6 bases). V was trimmed by 3 bases and J by 5 bases, leaving 13 bases between them. The CDR3 totals 15 residues. Germline values: CDR1 ENHRY, CDR2 SYGVKD.

This clone came up many times. The chain combines TRBV7-2 with TRBJ2-2, with 9 bases that match TRBD2. Germline assignment: CDR1 SGHTA and CDR2 FQGNSA. This CDR3 is 16 amino acids long. The V gene end was trimmed by 1 base and the J gene end by 9 bases; junction bases not matched to a gene: 9. The CDR3 DNA follows: TGTGCCAGCAGCTTAGGTCACGCGGGGGGGCGCCGGGAGCTGTTTTTT. Protein: CASSLGHAGGRRELFF.

CDR3 loop: CASSLSNYEQYF. In DNA, the CDR3 is TGCGCCAGCAGCTTGTCCAACTACGAGCAGTACTTC. V is TRBV5-1 and J is TRBJ2-5, with unresolved D. The better agreement between TRBJ2-7 and the DNA end casts doubt on the J call. This CDR3 has 12 residues. Germline CDR1 reads SGHRS; CDR2 reads YFSETQ.

This clone was detected only a few times. The chain uses TRBV2 and TRBJ2-1, with 10 bases fitting TRBD2. Germline values: CDR1 SNHLY, CDR2 FYNNEI. V lost 6 bases, J lost 2 bases, and 4 bases stayed unmatched. The CDR3 runs 15 residues. CDR3 in amino acids: CASRETSGPYNEQFF. In DNA, the CDR3 is TGTGCCAGCAGAGAGACTAGCGGGCCCTACAATGAGCAGTTCTTC.

V usage is TRBV28 and J usage is TRBJ1-2, with D perhaps matching TRBD1 (6 bases). Germline lookup yields CDR1 MDHEN and CDR2 SYDVKM. Trimming left V 6 bases short and J 3 bases short, with 11 bases between. This CDR3 spans 13 amino acids. CDR3: CASRTGQYYGYTF. CDR3 DNA sequence: TGTGCCAGCAGGACAGGACAATACTATGGCTACACCTTC.

In its sample, this clone was seen a few times. The V and J genes are TRBV30 and TRBJ1-3, with D uncertain. CDR3 length: 9 amino acids. Germline CDR1 and CDR2: GTSNPN and SVGIG (reference sequence). V lost 8 bases to trimming and J lost 6 bases, with 5 bases between them. The CDR3 coding sequence is TGTGCCCGGGAAAACACCATATATTTT. As protein: CARENTIYF.

The V and J genes are TRBV4-3 and TRBJ2-3; 10 nucleotides match TRBD2. Germline CDR1 is LGHNA and CDR2 is YSLEER. V shed 5 bases, J shed 7 bases, and the junction held 9 bases outside the gene matches. CDR3 length: 15 amino acids. The CDR3 region has the DNA TGCGCCAGCAGCTATCAGCGGGGGGGCGAAAATACGCAGTATTTT. This codes for CASSYQRGGENTQYF.

This clone has ten or more counts. This chain links TRBV27 with TRBJ2-3, with 9 bases aligning to TRBD1. This CDR3 has 14 amino acids. The V gene end was trimmed by 6 bases and the J gene end by 6 bases; junction bases not matched to a gene: 7. Germline V gene data show CDR1 as MNHEY and CDR2 as SMNVEV (reference sequence). The CDR3 spells CASRGQGLRDTQYF. CDR3 nucleotides: TGTGCCAGCAGGGGACAGGGTCTGAGGGATACGCAGTATTTT.